The 6 T cell receptor beta chains reported below all come from one sample, sequenced in a study of T cell repertoires in cytomegalovirus infection. TCRdb itself ran the reads through MiXCR, one entry per CDR3 protein. The sample contains about 210,000 distinct CDR3 sequences, about 5.9% of which appear only once. What was sequenced was PBMCs. The receptors here all came from a human donor in good health (CMV status not recorded). Some clones in this sample may be carry-over from other donors' samples.

Many counts were recorded for this clonotype. The CDR3 sequence is CASEPTGGSNQPQHF. The CDR3 DNA is TGTGCCAGTGAACCGACAGGGGGCAGCAATCAGCCCCAGCATTTT. The chain couples TRBV7-2 to TRBJ1-5, with 10 bases identical to TRBD1. This CDR3 is 15 amino acids long. J was trimmed by 1 base and V by 9 bases; bases with no gene match: 6. CDR1 and CDR2 (germline): SGHTA, FQGNSA.

A remark on this clonotype: This likely comes from a read error, as the CDR3 has no conserved phenylalanine or tryptophan at its end. The chain joins TRBV7-2 to TRBJ2-5; 8 bases line up with TRBD1. Looked up from germline, CDR1 is SGHTA and CDR2 is FQGNSA. The CDR3 runs to 14 residues. CDR3 residues: CASTRPGGQKTQYS. In DNA, the CDR3 is TGTGCCAGCACCCGACCAGGGGGCCAAAAGACCCAGTACTCC.

The V call is TRBV5-1, the J call TRBJ2-1, with D possibly being TRBD2 (5 bases). This CDR3 contains 15 residues. V lost 1 base and J lost 5, with 13 bases in between. CDR1 is SGHRS and CDR2 is YFSETQ in the germline V gene. CDR3 region: CASSLRGNKDNEQFF. The CDR3 DNA is TGCGCCAGCAGCTTGAGAGGGAATAAGGACAATGAGCAGTTCTTC.

This clonotype was counted ten times or more. V gene TRBV7-3 combines with J gene TRBJ2-1; 13 bases align to TRBD2. Trimming cost V 0 bases and J 8 bases; bases outside gene matches: 1. The CDR3 runs 15 residues. Germline V gives CDR1 SGHTA, CDR2 FQGTGA. For the CDR3, the DNA is TGTGCCAGCAGCTTAACTGGACTAGCGGGGGATGAGCAGTTCTTC. As protein: CASSLTGLAGDEQFF.

This clonotype was recorded a few times. J is TRBJ1-1 and V is TRBV4-1; tentatively, D is TRBD1 (5 bases). CDR1 is MGHRA and CDR2 is YSYEKL in the germline V gene. V shed 0 bases and J shed 1 base, with 15 bases lying between them. CDR3 length equals 17 residues. The CDR3 here is CASSQDARGAWNTEAFF. The CDR3 DNA sequence: TGCGCCAGCAGCCAAGACGCGAGGGGCGCTTGGAACACTGAAGCTTTCTTT.

This clonotype was detected many times. The J gene is TRBJ1-6, the V gene TRBV28; no reliable D call. The germline CDR1 and CDR2 sequences are MDHEN and SYDVKM. V lost 11 bases to trimming and J lost 0 bases, with 8 bases between them. The length of the CDR3 is 13 residues. CDR3 amino acids: CALGSSYNSPLHF. CDR3 coding DNA: TGTGCCCTGGGAAGCTCCTATAATTCACCCCTCCACTTT.